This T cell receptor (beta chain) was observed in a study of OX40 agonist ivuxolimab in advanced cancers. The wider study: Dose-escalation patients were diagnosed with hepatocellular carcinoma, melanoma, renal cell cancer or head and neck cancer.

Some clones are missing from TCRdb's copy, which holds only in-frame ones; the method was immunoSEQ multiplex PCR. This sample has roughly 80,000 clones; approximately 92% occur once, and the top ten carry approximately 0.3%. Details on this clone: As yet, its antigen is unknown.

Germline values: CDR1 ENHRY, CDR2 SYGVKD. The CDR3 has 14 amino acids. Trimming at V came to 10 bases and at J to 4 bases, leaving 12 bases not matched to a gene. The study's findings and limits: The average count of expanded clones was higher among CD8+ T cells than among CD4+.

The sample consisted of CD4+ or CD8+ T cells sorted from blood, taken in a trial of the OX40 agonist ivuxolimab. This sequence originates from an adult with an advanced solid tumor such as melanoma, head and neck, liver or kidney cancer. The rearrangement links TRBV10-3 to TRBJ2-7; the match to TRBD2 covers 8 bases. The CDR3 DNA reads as TGTGCCACCTGCCCCGGGACTAGTATTTACGAGCAGTACTTC. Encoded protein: CATCPGTSIYEQYF.